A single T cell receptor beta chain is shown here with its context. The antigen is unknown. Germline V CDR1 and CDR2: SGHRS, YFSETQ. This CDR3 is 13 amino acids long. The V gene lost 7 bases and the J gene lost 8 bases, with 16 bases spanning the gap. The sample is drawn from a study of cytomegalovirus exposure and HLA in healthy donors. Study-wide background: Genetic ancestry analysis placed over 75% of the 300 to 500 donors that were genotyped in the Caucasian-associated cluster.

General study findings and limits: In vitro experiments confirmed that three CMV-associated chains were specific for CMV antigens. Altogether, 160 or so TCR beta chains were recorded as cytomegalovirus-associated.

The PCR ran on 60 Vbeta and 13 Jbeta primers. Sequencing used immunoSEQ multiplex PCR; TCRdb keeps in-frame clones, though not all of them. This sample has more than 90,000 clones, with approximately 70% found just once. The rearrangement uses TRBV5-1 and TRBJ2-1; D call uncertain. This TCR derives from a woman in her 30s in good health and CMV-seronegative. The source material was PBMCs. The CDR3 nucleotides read TGCGCCAGCCGCCTGATCAGTGCTGATGAGCAGTTCTTC. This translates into CASRLISADEQFF. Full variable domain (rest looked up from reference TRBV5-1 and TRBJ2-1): KAGVTQTPRYLIKTRGQQVTLSCSPISGHRSVSWYQQTPGQGLQFLFEYFSETQRNKGNFPGRFSGRQFSNSRSEMNVSTLELGDSALYLCASRLISADEQFFGPGTRLTVL.